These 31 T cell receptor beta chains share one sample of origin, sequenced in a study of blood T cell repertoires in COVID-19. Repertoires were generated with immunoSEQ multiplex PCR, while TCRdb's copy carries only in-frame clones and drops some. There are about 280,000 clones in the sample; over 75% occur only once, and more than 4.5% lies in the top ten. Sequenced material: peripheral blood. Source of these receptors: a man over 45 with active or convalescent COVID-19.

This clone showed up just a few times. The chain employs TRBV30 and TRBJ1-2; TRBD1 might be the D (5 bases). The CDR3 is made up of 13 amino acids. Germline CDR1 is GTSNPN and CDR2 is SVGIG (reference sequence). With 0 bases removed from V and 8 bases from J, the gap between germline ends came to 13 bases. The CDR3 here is CAWSVPAGQGYTF. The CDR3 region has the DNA TGTGCCTGGAGTGTACCGGCGGGGCAAGGCTACACCTTC.

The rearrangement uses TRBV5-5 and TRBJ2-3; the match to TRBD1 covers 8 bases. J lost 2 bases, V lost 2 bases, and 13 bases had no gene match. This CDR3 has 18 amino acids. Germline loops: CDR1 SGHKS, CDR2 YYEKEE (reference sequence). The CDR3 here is CASSLSFIRTGLTDTQYF. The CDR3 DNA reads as TGTGCCAGCAGCTTAAGTTTCATTCGGACAGGGCTCACAGATACGCAGTATTTT.

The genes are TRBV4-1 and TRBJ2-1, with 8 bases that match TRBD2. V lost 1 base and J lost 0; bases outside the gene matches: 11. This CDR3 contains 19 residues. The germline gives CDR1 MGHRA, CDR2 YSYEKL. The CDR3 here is CASSQGPAGVGSSYNEQFF. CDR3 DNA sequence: TGCGCCAGCAGCCAAGGACCAGCGGGAGTAGGGAGCTCCTACAATGAGCAGTTCTTC.

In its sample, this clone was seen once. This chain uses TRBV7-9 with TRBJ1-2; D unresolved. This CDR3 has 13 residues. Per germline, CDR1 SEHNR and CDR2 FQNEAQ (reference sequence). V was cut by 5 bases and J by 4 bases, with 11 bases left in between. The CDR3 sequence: CASSREQFYGYTF. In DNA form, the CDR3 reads TGTGCCAGCAGCCGGGAACAGTTCTATGGCTACACCTTC.

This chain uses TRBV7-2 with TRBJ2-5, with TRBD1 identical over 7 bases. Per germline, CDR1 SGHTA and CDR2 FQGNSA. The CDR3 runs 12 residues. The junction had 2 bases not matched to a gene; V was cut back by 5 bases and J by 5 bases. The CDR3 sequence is CASSKTGETQYF. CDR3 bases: TGTGCCAGCAGCAAGACAGGGGAGACCCAGTACTTC.

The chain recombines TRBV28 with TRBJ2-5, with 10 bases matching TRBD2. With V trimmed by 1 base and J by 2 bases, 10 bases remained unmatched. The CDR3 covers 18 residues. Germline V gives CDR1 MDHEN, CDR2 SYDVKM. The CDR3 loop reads CASSLLASGSGTQETQYF. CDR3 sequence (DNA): TGTGCCAGCAGTTTATTGGCTAGCGGGAGTGGGACACAAGAGACCCAGTACTTC.

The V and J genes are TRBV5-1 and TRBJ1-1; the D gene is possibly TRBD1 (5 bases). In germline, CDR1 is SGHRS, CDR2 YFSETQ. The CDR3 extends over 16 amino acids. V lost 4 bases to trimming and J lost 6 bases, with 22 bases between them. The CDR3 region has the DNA TGCGCCAGCAGCCTGGGGCCAGTGCAGACAAGCCCTGAAGCTTTCTTT. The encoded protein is CASSLGPVQTSPEAFF.

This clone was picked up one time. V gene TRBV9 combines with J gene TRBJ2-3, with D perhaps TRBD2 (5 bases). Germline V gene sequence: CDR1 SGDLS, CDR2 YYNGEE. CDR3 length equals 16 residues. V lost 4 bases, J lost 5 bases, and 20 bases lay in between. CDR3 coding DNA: TGTGCCAGCAGCCCCTGGGCGGGCGGTCCTGGAGATACGCAGTATTTT. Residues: CASSPWAGGPGDTQYF.

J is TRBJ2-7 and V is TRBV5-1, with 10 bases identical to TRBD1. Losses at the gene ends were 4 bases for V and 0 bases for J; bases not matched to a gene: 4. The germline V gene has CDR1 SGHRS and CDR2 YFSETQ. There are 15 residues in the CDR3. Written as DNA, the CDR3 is TGCGCCAGCAGCGCGGGACAGGGGAGCTCCTACGAGCAGTACTTC. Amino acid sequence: CASSAGQGSSYEQYF.

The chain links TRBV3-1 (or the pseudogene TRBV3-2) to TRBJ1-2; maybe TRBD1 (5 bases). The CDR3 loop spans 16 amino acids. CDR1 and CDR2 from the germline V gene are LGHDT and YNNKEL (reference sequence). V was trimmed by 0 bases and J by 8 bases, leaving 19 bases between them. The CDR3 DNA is TGTGCCAGCAGCCAAGATTTAGCCGGGGGGATTAACGGCTACACCTTC. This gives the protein CASSQDLAGGINGYTF.

The DNA of the CDR3 is TGTGCCAGCAGCTATGGGCCCTCTCCCACCCACAATGAGCAGTTCTTC. Amino acids: CASSYGPSPTHNEQFF. The rearrangement links TRBV7-9 to TRBJ2-1; D gene unclear. Germline V gene data show CDR1 as SEHNR and CDR2 as FQNEAQ (reference sequence). V was clipped by 4 bases and J by 5 bases, with 18 bases between them. This CDR3 spans 16 amino acids.

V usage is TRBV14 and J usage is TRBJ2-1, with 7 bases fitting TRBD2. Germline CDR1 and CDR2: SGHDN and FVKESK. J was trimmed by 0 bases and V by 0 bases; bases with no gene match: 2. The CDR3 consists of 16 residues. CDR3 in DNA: TGTGCCAGCAGCCAAGAAGCGGGATACTCCTACAATGAGCAGTTCTTC. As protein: CASSQEAGYSYNEQFF.

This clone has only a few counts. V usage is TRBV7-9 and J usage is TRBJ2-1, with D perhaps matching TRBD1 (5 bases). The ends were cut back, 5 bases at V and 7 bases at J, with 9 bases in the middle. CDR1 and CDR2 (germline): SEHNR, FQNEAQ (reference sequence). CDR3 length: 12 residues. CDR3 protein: CASSLRVNEQFF. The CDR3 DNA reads TGTGCCAGCAGCCTCAGGGTGAATGAGCAGTTCTTC.

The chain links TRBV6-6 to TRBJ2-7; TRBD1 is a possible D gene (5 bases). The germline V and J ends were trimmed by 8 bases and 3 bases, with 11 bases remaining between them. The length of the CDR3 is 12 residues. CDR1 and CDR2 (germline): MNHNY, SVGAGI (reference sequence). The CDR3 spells CASWGGDYEQYF. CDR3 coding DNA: TGTGCCAGCTGGGGCGGAGACTACGAGCAGTACTTC.

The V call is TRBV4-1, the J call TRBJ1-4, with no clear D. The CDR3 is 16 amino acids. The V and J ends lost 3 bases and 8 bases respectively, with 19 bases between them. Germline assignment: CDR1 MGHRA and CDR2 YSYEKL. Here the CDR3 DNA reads TGCGCCAGCAGCCAGGTCGAGGGTTTGCCGGGGGAAAAACTGTTTTTT. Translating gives CASSQVEGLPGEKLFF.

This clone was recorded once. This CDR3 reads CASSQADRAYTDTQYF. In DNA form, the CDR3 reads TGCGCCAGCAGCCAGGCGGACAGGGCGTACACAGATACGCAGTATTTT. V is TRBV4-1 and J is TRBJ2-3; 8 bases match TRBD1. The V and J ends lost 3 bases and 2 bases, in that order; junction bases with no gene match: 7. CDR3 size: 16 residues. The germline CDR1 and CDR2 sequences are MGHRA and YSYEKL.

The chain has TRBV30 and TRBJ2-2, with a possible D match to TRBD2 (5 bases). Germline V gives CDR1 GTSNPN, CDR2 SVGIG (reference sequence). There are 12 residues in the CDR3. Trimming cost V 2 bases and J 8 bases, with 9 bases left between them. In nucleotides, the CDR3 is TGTGCCTGGAGTATTGGCGGGGGGGAGCTGTTTTTT. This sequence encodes CAWSIGGGELFF.

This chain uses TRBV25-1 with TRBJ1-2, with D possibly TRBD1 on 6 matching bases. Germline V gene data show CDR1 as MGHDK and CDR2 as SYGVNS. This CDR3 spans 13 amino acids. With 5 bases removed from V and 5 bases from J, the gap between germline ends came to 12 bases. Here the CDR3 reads CASSQGFWYGYTF. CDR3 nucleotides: TGTGCCAGCAGTCAGGGGTTCTGGTATGGCTACACCTTC.

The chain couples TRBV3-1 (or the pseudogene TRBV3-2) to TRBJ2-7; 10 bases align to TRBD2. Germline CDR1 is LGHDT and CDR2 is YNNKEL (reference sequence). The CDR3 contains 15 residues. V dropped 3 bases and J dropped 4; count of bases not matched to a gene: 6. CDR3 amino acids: CASSHGTSVPYEQYF. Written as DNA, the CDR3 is TGTGCCAGCAGCCACGGGACTAGCGTGCCTTACGAGCAGTACTTC.

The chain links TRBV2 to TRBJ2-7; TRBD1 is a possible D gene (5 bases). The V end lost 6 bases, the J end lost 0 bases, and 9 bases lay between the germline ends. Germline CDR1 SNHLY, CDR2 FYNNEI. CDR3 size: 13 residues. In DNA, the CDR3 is TGTGCCAGCAGAGAGACAGACTCCTACGAGCAGTACTTC. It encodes CASRETDSYEQYF.

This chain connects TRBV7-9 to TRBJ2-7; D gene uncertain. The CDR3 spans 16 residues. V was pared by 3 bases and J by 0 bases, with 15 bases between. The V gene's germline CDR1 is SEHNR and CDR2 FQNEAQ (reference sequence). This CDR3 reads CASSFSGRPSSYEQYF. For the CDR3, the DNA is TGTGCCAGCAGCTTTAGTGGCAGGCCCAGCTCCTACGAGCAGTACTTC.

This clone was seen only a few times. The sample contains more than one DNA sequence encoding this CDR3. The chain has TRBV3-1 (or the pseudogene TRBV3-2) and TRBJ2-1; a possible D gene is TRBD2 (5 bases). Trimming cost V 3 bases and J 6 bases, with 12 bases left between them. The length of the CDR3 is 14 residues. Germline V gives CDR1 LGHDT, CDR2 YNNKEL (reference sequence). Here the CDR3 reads CASSQDSSGNEQFF. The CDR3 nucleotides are TGTGCCAGCAGCCAGGACTCCTCTGGCAATGAGCAGTTCTTC.

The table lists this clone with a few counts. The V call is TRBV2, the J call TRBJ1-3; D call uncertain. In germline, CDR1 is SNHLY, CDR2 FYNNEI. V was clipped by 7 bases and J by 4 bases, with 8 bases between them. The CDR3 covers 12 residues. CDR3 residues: CASKNLGNTIYF. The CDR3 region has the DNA TGTGCCAGCAAAAATCTGGGAAACACCATATATTTT.

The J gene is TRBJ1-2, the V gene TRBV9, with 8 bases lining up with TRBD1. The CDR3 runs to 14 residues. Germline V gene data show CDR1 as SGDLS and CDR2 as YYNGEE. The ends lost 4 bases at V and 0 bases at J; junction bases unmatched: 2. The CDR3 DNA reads TGTGCCAGCAGCCCGGGACAGGCTAACTATGGCTACACCTTC. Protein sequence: CASSPGQANYGYTF.

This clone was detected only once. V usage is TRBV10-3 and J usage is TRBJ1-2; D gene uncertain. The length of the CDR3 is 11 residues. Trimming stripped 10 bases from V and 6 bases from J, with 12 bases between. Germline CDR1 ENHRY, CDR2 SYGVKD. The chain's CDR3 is CATAWRDGYTF. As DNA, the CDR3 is TGTGCCACGGCGTGGAGGGATGGCTACACCTTC.

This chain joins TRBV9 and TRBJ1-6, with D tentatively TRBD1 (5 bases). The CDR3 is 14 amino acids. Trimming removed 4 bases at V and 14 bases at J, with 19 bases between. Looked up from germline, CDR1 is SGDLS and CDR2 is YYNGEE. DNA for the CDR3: TGTGCCAGCAGCTTTTCATCAGGGTCCCAGTCCCTCCACTTT. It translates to CASSFSSGSQSLHF.

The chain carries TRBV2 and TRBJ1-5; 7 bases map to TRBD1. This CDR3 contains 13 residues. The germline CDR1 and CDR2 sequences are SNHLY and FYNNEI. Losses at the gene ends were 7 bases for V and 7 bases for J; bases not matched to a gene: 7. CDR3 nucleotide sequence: TGTGCCAGCAAAAACAGGGGCAGGCAGCCCCAGCATTTT. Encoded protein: CASKNRGRQPQHF.

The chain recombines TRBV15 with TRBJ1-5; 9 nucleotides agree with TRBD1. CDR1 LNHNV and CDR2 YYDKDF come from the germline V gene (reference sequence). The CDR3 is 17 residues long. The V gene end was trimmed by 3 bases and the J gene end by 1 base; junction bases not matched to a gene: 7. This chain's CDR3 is CATSSLQGARSNQPQHF. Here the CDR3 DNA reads TGTGCCACCAGCAGCTTACAGGGGGCGAGGAGCAATCAGCCCCAGCATTTT.

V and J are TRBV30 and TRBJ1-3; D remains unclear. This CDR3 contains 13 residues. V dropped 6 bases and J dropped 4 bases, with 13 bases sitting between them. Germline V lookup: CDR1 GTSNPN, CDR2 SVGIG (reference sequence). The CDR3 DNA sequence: TGTGCCTGTCAGGTATCTTCCGGAAACACCATATATTTT. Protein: CACQVSSGNTIYF. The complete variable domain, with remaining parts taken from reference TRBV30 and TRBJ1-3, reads SQTIHQWPATLVQPVGSPLSLECTVEGTSNPNLYWYRQAAGRGLQLLFYSVGIGQISSEVPQNLSASRPQDRQFILSSKKLLLSDSGFYLCACQVSSGNTIYFGEGSWLTVV.

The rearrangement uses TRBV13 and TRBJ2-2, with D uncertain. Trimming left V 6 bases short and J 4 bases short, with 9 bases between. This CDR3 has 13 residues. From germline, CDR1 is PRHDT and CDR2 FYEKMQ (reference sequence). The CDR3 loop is CASRSQSTGELFF. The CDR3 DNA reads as TGTGCCAGCAGGAGCCAATCCACCGGGGAGCTGTTTTTT.

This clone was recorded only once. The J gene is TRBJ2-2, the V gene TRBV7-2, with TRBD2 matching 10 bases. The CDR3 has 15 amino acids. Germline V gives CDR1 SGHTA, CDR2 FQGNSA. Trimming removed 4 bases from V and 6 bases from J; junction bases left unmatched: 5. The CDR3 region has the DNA TGTGCCAGCAGCTCCTATAGCGGGAGGCCCGGGGAGCTGTTTTTT. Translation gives CASSSYSGRPGELFF.